This T cell receptor (beta chain) comes out of a study of T cell repertoires and HLA-DP antigens. Turning to the study itself: Transduced HeLa cells presented HLA-DP to CD4+ T cells.

Primers targeted 54 TRBV and 13 TRBJ segments. Pre-culture CD4+ samples were sequenced deeply, targeting fewer than 250,000 T cell genomes. Using immunoSEQ multiplex PCR, the repertoire was profiled, and TCRdb retains in-frame clones only, with some absent. The data show 85,000 to 90,000 clones, more than 75% seen once. Notes on this clone: Antigen: not known.

Sequencing used CD4+ T cells from PBMCs. This TCR was sampled from a man aged 45-65 years in good health and CMV-seronegative.

The CDR3 sequence is CASGEGTNEKLFF. As DNA, the CDR3 is TGTGCCAGTGGTGAGGGTACTAATGAAAAACTGTTTTTT. The chain joins TRBV19 to TRBJ1-4; D is ambiguous. With 8 bases removed from V and 2 bases from J, the gap between germline ends came to 9 bases. Germline-derived CDR1 and CDR2 are LNHDA and SQIVND (reference sequence). The CDR3 consists of 13 residues.